A single sample gave rise to the 3 T cell receptor beta chains below, sequenced in a study of CD8+CD57+ T cells in acquired aplastic anemia. Genomic DNA acted as the template from which TCR beta VDJ combination and CDR3 sequence profiling were carried out. In TCRdb, the reads were re-called with MiXCR into one record per CDR3 protein. The sample contains roughly 180,000 distinct CDR3 sequences, approximately 49% of which appear only once. Material: sorted CD4+, CD8+, or CD8+CD57+ T cells (not recorded which) from PBMCs. The receptor set was obtained from a human donor in good health.

At least ten counts were recorded for this clonotype. V is TRBV7-9 and J is TRBJ2-7; 7 positions match TRBD2. Germline CDR1 and CDR2: SEHNR and FQNEAQ (reference sequence). J gave up 6 bases and V 1 base, and 9 bases lay outside the gene matches. CDR3 length equals 15 residues. CDR3 coding DNA: TGTGCCAGCAGCTTAGACGGGACGGGGGGAGGCGAGCAGTACTTC. Its translation: CASSLDGTGGGEQYF.

The chain carries TRBV29-1 and TRBJ1-2, with D unresolved. Trimming stripped 4 bases from V and 8 bases from J, with 14 bases between. The CDR3 runs 12 residues. The germline gives CDR1 SQVTM, CDR2 ANQGSEA. CDR3 amino acids: CSVAVGILGYTF. The CDR3 DNA follows: TGCAGCGTTGCGGTGGGGATCTTGGGCTACACCTTC.

V gene TRBV7-9 combines with J gene TRBJ2-1; a weak D match, TRBD1 (5 bases). The CDR3 covers 12 residues. Per the germline V gene, CDR1 is SEHNR and CDR2 is FQNEAQ (reference sequence). Trimming removed 5 bases from V and 7 bases from J, with 9 bases in between. CDR3 DNA sequence: TGTGCCAGCAGCCCAGGGAAGAATGAGCAGTTCTTC. The encoded protein is CASSPGKNEQFF.